This record looks at one TCR beta chain sequence and its context. A multiplex PCR was run with 60 Vbeta primers and 13 Jbeta primers. In the original analysis: A later analysis tallied about 80 million unique TCR beta chains, 8.5 million to 11 million of them shared. Method: immunoSEQ multiplex PCR; TCRdb's copy keeps in-frame clones and lacks some. From that table come the V and J calls and clone size; the DNA was used to work out D and trimming. Among over 100,000 clones listed, 73% were seen once. The data stem from a study of cytomegalovirus exposure and HLA in healthy donors. In the study overall: From HLA-typed donors, an early data release held some 91 million unique TCRs.

Germline CDR1 MNHEY, CDR2 SVGAGI. The CDR3 runs 13 residues. Trimming took 6 bases from V and 5 from J, leaving 11 bases between them. The sequence came from a man in his forties in good health and CMV-seronegative. The sequencing sample was made of PBMCs. The chain combines TRBV6-5 with TRBJ1-5; D is perhaps TRBD1 (6 bases). The CDR3 protein is CASRWGLDQPQHF. The DNA for the CDR3 is TGTGCCAGCAGATGGGGGCTGGATCAGCCCCAGCATTTT.